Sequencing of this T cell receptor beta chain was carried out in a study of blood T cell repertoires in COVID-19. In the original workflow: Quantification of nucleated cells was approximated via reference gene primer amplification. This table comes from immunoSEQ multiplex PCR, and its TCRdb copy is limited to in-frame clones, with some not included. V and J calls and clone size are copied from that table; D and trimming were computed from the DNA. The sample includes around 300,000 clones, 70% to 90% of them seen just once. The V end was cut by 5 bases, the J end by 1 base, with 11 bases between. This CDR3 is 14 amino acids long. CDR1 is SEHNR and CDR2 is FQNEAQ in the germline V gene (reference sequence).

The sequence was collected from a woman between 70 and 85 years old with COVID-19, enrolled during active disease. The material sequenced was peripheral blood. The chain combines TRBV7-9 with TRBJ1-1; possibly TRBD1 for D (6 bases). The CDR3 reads CASSTGQPNTEAFF. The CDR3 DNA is TGTGCCAGCAGCACAGGACAGCCGAACACTGAAGCTTTCTTT.